The 7 T cell receptor beta chains reported below all come from one sample, sequenced in a study of T cells in Graves' hyperthyroidism and ophthalmopathy. It was RNA transcripts that yielded the amplified TCR beta CDR3 regions. First-round RT-PCR of the TCR CDR3 relied on the HTBI primer set. Each CDR3 protein is one row after TCRdb ran MiXCR on the multiplex PCR reads. The table lists hundreds of thousands of distinct CDR3 sequences, more than 15% of them singletons, with around 7% in the top ten. Sequenced input: blood. The origin of the receptors is a woman aged 18-29 years with Graves' hyperthyroidism.

The chain recombines TRBV2 with TRBJ2-1, with TRBD2 identical over 7 bases. J gave up 5 bases and V 6 bases, and 13 bases lay outside the gene matches. This CDR3 is built from 16 residues. Looked up from germline, CDR1 is SNHLY and CDR2 is FYNNEI. The CDR3 sequence: CASSLNPSGAHNEQFF. CDR3 DNA sequence: TGTGCCAGCAGCTTAAATCCTAGCGGAGCTCACAATGAGCAGTTCTTC. The entire variable domain, with the rest obtained from reference TRBV2 and TRBJ2-1, is as follows: EPEVTQTPSHQVTQMGQEVILRCVPISNHLYFYWYRQILGQKVEFLVSFYNNEISEKSEIFDDQFSVERPDGSNFTLKIRSTKLEDSAMYFCASSLNPSGAHNEQFFGPGTRLTVL.

For the CDR3, the DNA is TGTGCCAGCACTACCACTAGCGCCCTCGGCGGGTGGAACTACGAGCAGTACTTC. Translating it yields CASTTTSALGGWNYEQYF. The rearrangement links TRBV12-3 or TRBV12-4 to TRBJ2-7; TRBD2 agrees at 7 bases. V shed 7 bases, J shed 3 bases, and the junction held 21 bases outside the gene matches. The CDR3 sequence is 18 residues long.

This clonotype occurred a few times. A single base separates this from a much larger clone, so it may be a read error. The chain employs TRBV20-1 and TRBJ1-4; the D gene is possibly TRBD1 (6 bases). CDR1 DFQATT and CDR2 SNEGSKA come from the germline V gene (reference sequence). This CDR3 region has 13 residues. CDR3 residues: CSARDRWNEKLFF. The DNA for the CDR3 is TGCAGTGCCAGAGACAGGTGGAATGAAAAACTGTTTTTT.

This clonotype has more than one count but fewer than ten. The rearrangement joins TRBV4-1 to TRBJ2-7, with D perhaps TRBD1 (6 bases). Germline values: CDR1 MGHRA, CDR2 YSYEKL. The CDR3 extends over 15 amino acids. The V and J ends lost 3 bases and 4 bases respectively, with 16 bases between them. The CDR3 DNA reads TGCGCCAGCAGCCAGGTGGACAGTATAAATTACGAGCAGTACTTC. This gives the protein CASSQVDSINYEQYF.

V is TRBV28 and J is TRBJ2-4; tentative D call: TRBD2 (6 bases). Germline CDR1 MDHEN, CDR2 SYDVKM. This CDR3 has 19 residues. Trimming took 1 base from V and 4 from J, leaving 23 bases between them. In nucleotides, the CDR3 is TGTGCCAGCAGTTTATTGGCGGGGCCTTTGGTGTTAGAAAAAAACATTCAGTACTTC. It translates to CASSLLAGPLVLEKNIQYF.

This clonotype was detected ten times or more. This chain joins TRBV7-9 and TRBJ2-7, with 7 bases that match TRBD1. This CDR3 comprises 16 residues. Germline V gene lookup returns CDR1 SEHNR and CDR2 FQNEAQ (reference sequence). J lost 1 base, V lost 5 bases, and 11 bases had no gene match. In nucleotides, the CDR3 is TGTGCCAGCAGCACCACCTGGGGACAGCATTCCTACGAGCAGTACTTC. It yields the protein CASSTTWGQHSYEQYF. The whole variable domain, filled in from reference TRBV7-9 and TRBJ2-7, reads DTGVSQNPRHKITKRGQNVTFRCDPISEHNRLYWYRQTLGQGPEFLTYFQNEAQLEKSRLLSDRFSAERPKGSFSTLEIQRTEQGDSAMYLCASSTTWGQHSYEQYFGPGTRLTVT.

This clonotype was seen many times. The chain links TRBV24-1 to TRBJ1-5; unclear D gene. The V end was cut by 4 bases, the J end by 5 bases, with 5 bases between. The CDR3 extends over 12 amino acids. The germline CDR1 and CDR2 sequences are KGHDR and SFDVKD. The CDR3 bases are TGTGCCACCAGTGAGGGCGATCAGCCCCAGCATTTT. Residues: CATSEGDQPQHF.